This TCR beta chain was identified during a study of cytomegalovirus exposure and HLA in healthy donors. Germline loops: CDR1 LNHDA, CDR2 SQIVND (reference sequence). V shed 2 bases and J shed 0 bases, with 13 bases lying between them. The CDR3 has 16 amino acids. The PCR made use of 60 Vbeta and 13 Jbeta primers. Some clones are missing from TCRdb's copy, which holds only in-frame ones; the method was immunoSEQ multiplex PCR. The sample has 200,000 or so clones, around 82% seen once; the top ten hold 2.5% to 3.5%. The rearrangement uses TRBV19 and TRBJ2-5; D is ambiguous. Sequenced: PBMCs. The clonotype was recovered from a woman aged 25 to 39 in good health and CMV-seronegative. The CDR3 coding sequence is TGTGCCAGTAGTATAAGCAGCGACTTGTACCAAGAGACCCAGTACTTC. Translated: CASSISSDLYQETQYF. The variable domain in full, completed from reference TRBV19 and TRBJ2-5, reads DGGITQSPKYLFRKEGQNVTLSCEQNLNHDAMYWYRQDPGQGLRLIYYSQIVNDFQKGDIAEGYSVSREKKESFPLTVTSAQKNPTAFYLCASSISSDLYQETQYFGPGTRLLVL.